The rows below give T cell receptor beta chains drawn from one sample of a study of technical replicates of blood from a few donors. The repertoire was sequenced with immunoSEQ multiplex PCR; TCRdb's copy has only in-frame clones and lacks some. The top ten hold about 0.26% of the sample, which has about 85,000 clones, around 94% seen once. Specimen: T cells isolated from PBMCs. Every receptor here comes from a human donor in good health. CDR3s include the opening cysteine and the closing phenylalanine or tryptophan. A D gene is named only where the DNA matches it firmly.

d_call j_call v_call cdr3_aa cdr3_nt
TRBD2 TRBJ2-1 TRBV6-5 CASSFSGDSYNEQFF TGTGCCAGCAGTTTTAGCGGGGACTCCTACAATGAGCAGTTCTTC
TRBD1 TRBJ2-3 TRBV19 CASTSLHRGQDTQYF TGTGCCAGTACCTCTTTGCACAGGGGGCAAGATACGCAGTATTTT
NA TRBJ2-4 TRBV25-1 CASSEGFFPFGGKNIQYF TGTGCCAGCAGTGAGGGGTTTTTTCCCTTCGGGGGAAAAAACATTCAGTACTTC
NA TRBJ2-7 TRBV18 CASSLTRGHTPYEQYF TGTGCCAGCTCACTGACGCGAGGCCACACCCCCTACGAGCAGTACTTC
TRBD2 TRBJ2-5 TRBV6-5 CASSYWAGGETQYF TGTGCCAGCAGTTACTGGGCGGGAGGTGAGACCCAGTACTTC
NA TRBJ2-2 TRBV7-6 CASSLAQGTGELFF TGTGCCAGCAGCTTAGCACAGGGAACCGGGGAGCTGTTTTTT
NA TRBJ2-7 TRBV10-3 CAIQPRQGMDEQYF TGTGCCATCCAGCCGAGGCAGGGTATGGACGAGCAGTACTTC
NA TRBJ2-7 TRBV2 CASSPTFLATSSYEQYF TGTGCCAGCAGCCCCACTTTCCTAGCGACAAGCTCCTACGAGCAGTACTTC
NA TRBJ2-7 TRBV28 CASSFGRGEQYF TGTGCCAGCAGTTTCGGCAGGGGCGAGCAGTACTTC
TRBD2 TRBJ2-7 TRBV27 CASSSPGRVDEQYF TGTGCCAGCAGTTCCCCCGGGAGGGTGGACGAGCAGTACTTC